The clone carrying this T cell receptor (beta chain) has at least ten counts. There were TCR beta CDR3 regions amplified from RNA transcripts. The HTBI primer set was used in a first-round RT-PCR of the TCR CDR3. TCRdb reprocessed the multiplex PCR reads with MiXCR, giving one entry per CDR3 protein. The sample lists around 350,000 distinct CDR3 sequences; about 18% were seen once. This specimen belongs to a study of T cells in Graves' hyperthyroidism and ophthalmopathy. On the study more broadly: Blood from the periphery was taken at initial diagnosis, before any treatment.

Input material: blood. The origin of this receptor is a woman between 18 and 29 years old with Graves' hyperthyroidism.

This CDR3 reads CATSRVGQPQHF. The CDR3 DNA is TGTGCCACCAGCAGAGTAGGCCAGCCCCAGCATTTT. This chain links TRBV15 with TRBJ1-5; D is unresolved. V was clipped by 1 base and J by 7 bases, with 5 bases between them. The CDR3 is made up of 12 amino acids. The germline CDR1 and CDR2 sequences are LNHNV and YYDKDF (reference sequence).